The present T cell receptor (beta chain) was sequenced within a study of blood T cell repertoires in COVID-19. This CDR3 spans 15 amino acids. V lost 1 base and J 9 bases, leaving 19 bases between the germline ends. Germline V gene lookup returns CDR1 GTSNPN and CDR2 SVGIG (reference sequence). As handled by the study authors: Reference gene primer amplification gave estimated nucleated cell counts. The data were produced by immunoSEQ multiplex PCR, yet TCRdb's version contains in-frame clones alone and is incomplete. Clone size and V and J calls were adopted from that table, with D and trimming inferred from the DNA. The sample has 70,000 to 90,000 clones, about 82% seen once; the top ten hold roughly 8%.

The sample taken for sequencing was peripheral blood. The clonotype originates from a man aged 50 to 59 with active COVID-19. The chain combines TRBV30 with TRBJ1-5, with unresolved D. CDR3 residues: CAWSATYLTPSPQHF. CDR3 coding DNA: TGTGCCTGGAGTGCAACTTACCTTACCCCCTCGCCCCAGCATTTT. The variable domain in full, completed from reference TRBV30 and TRBJ1-5, reads SQTIHQWPATLVQPVGSPLSLECTVEGTSNPNLYWYRQAAGRGLQLLFYSVGIGQISSEVPQNLSASRPQDRQFILSSKKLLLSDSGFYLCAWSATYLTPSPQHFGDGTRLSIL.